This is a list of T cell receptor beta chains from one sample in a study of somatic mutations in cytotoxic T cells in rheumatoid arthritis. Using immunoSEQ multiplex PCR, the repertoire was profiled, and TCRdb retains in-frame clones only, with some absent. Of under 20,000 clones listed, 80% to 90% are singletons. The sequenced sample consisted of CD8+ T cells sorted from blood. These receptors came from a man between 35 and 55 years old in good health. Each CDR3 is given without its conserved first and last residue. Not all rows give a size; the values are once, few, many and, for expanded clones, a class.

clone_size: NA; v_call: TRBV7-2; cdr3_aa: ASSPQKGVGEQF
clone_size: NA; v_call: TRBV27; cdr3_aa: ASSPGTFSYNEQF
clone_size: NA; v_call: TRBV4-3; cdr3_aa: ASSQVYTDATYEQY
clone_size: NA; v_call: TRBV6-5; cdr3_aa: ASSPNMGYNSPLH
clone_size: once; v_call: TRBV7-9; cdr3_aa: ASSLPNRGLNEQF
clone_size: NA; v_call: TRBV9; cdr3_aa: ASSPRTGQRTGELF
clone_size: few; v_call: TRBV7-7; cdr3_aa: ASSLGAAAQETQY
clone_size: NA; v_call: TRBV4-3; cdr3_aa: ASSQAWPGSGEQY
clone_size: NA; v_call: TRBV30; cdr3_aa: AWNTGWNTGELF
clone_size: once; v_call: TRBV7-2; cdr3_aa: ASSRRSRGVTGELF
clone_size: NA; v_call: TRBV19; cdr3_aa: ASLGGGGLYSEQF
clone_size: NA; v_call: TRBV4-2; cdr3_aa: ASSREETTNEKLF
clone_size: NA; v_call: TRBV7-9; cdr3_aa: ASSLPRGYNEQF
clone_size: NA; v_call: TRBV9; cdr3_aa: ASSGTGGGEKLF
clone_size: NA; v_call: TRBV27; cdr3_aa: ASSFSGYLAGRTDTQY
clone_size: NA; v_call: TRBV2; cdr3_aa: ASSEGWGDYPSTDTQY